This T cell receptor beta chain was profiled in a study of T-cell memory formation after mild COVID-19. As concerns this clonotype: Its matching antigen is unknown.

TCRdb used MiXCR to reprocess the 5' RACE reads, holding one entry per CDR3 protein. Of tens of thousands of distinct CDR3 sequences in the sample, around 15% were seen once. Overall study findings and caveats: Later expanders leaned CD4+, whereas clones that contracted between day 15 and 85 were balanced CD4/CD8.

The receptor's source is an adult woman who had mild COVID-19 (a few samples of this study predate the infection). Cell type and time point are not known. Input material: PBMCs or a T cell subset sorted from them (not recorded which).

Here the CDR3 DNA reads TGTGCCAGCAGCTTATTAGGGACAGCGAACACTGAAGCTTTCTTT. It codes for CASSLLGTANTEAFF. This sequence joins TRBV7-9 and TRBJ1-1; 7 bases fit TRBD1. With V trimmed by 2 bases and J by 1 base, 4 bases remained unmatched. The CDR3 has 15 amino acids. Germline loops: CDR1 SEHNR, CDR2 FQNEAQ (reference sequence).